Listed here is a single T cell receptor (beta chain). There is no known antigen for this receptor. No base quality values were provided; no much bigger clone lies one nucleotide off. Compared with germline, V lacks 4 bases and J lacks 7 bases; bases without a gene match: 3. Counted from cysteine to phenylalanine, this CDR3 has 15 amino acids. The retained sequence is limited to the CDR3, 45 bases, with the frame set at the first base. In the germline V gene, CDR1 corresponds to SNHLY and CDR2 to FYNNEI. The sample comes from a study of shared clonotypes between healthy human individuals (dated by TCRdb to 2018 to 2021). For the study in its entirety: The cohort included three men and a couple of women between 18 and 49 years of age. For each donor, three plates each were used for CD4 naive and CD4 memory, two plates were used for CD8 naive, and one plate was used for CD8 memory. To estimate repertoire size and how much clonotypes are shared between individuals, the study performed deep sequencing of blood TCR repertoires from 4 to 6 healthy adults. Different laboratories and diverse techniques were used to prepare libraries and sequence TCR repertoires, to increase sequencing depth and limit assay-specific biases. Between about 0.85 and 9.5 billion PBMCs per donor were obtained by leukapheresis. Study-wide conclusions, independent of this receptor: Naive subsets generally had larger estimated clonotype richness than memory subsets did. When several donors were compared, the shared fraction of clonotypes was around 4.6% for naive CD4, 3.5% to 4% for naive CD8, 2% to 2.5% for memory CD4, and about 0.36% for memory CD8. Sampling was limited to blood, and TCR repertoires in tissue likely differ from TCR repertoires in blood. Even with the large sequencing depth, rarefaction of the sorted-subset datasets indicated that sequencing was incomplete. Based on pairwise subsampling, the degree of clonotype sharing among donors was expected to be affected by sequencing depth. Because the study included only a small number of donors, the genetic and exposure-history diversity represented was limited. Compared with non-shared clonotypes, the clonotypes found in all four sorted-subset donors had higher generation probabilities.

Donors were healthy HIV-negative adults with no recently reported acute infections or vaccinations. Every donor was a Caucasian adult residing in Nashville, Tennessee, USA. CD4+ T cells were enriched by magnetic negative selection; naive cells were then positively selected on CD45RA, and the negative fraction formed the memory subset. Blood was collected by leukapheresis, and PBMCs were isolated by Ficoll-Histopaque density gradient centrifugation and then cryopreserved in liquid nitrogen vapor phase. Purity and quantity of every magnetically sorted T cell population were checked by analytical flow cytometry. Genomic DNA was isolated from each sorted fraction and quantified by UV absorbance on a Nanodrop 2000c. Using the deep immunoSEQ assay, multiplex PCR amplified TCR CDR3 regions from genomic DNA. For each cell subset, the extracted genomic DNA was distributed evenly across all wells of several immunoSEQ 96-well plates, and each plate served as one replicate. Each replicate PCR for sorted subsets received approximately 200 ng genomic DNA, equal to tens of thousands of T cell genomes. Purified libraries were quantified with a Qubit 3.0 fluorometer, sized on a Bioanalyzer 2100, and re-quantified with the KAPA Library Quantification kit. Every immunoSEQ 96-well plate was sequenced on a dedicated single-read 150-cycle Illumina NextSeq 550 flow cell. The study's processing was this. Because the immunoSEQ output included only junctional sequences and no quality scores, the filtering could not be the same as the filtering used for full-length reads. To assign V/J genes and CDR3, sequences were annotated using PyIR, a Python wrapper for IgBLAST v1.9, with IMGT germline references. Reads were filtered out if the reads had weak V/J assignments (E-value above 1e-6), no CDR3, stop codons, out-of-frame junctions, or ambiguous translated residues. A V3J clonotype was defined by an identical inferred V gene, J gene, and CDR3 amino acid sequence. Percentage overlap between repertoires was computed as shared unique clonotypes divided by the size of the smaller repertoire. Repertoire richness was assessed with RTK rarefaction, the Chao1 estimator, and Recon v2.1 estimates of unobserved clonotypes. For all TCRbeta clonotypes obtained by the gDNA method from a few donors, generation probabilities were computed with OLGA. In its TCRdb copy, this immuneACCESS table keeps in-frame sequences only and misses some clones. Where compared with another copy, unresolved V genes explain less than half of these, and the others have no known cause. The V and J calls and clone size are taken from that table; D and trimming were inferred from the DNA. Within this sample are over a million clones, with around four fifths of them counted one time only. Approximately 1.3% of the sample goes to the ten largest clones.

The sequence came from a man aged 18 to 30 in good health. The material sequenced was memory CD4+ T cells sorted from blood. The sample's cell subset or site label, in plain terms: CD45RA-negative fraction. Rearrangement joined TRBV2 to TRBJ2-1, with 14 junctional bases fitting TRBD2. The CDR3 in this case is CASSVTSGRANEQFF. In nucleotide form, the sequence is TGTGCCAGCAGTGTGACTAGCGGGAGGGCTAATGAGCAGTTCTTC.